The clone carrying this TCR beta chain was counted many times. The data are from a study of Graves' ophthalmopathy and Graves' hyperthyroidism. Study information: Before any treatment was given, at initial diagnosis, peripheral blood was collected.

Amplification targeted the TCR beta CDR3 regions, with RNA transcripts as the source material. HTBI primers were used in a first-round RT-PCR, which preceded a second-round multiplex PCR. TCRdb called the multiplex PCR reads again in MiXCR, with one record for every CDR3 protein. The sample lists 450,000 or so distinct CDR3 sequences, under 15% seen once, with over 8% in the top ten. PBMCs were isolated from an approximately 9.4 ml sample of fresh peripheral blood. Germline values: CDR1 MDHEN, CDR2 SYDVKM. The CDR3 spans 13 residues. Trimming removed 5 bases from V and 5 bases from J, with 12 bases in between.

The chain combines TRBV28 with TRBJ1-2; D gene uncertain. Source material: blood. The sequence was collected from a woman in her 30s with Graves' ophthalmopathy. CDR3 loop: CASSPRVVYGYTF. CDR3 nucleotides: TGTGCCAGCAGTCCCCGGGTAGTTTATGGCTACACCTTC.